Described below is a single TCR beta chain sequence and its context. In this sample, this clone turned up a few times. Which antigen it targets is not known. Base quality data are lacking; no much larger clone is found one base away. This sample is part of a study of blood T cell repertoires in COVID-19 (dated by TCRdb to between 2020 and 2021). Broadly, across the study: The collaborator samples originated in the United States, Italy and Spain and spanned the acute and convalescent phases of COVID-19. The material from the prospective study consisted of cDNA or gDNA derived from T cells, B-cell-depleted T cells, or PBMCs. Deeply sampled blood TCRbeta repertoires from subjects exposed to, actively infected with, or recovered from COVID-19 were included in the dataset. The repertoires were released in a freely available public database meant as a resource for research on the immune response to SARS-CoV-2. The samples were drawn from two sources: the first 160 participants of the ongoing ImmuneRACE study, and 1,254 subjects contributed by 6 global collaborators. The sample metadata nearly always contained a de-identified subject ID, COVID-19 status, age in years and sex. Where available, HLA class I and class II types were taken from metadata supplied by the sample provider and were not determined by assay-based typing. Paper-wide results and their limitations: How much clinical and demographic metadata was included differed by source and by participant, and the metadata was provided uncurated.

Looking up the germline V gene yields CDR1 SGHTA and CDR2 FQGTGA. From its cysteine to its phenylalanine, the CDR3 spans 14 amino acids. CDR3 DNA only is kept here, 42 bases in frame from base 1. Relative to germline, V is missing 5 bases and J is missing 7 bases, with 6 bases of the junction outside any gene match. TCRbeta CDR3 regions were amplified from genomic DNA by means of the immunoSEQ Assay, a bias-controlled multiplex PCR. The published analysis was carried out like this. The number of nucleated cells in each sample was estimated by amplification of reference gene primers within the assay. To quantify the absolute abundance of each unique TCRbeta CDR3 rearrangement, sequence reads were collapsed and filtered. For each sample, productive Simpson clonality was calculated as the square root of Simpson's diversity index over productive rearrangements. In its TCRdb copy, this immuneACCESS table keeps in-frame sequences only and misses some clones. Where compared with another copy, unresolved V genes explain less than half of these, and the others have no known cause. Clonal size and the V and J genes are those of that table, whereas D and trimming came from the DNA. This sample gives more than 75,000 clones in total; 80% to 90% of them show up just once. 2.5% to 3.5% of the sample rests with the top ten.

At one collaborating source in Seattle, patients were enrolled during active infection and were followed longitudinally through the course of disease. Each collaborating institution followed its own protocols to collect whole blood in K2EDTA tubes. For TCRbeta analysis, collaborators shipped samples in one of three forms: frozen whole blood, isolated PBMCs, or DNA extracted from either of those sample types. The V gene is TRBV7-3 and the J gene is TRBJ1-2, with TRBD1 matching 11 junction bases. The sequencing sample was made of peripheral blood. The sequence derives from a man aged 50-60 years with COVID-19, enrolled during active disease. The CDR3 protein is CASSRGQGAAGYTF. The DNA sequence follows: TGTGCCAGCAGCCGAGGACAGGGGGCGGCTGGCTACACCTTC.